Presented here are 20 T cell receptor beta chains from one specimen sequenced in a study of Ad26.COV2.S vaccination and SARS-CoV-2 variants. Clones were sequenced by immunoSEQ multiplex PCR, and TCRdb holds only the in-frame ones, with some missing. The sample contains 350,000 to 450,000 clones, around 86% of which appear only once. This sample's treatment: roughly 19 received Ad26.COV2.S at low or high dose, single or two shots; a few received placebo; per-sample allocation not given. All samples were drawn on day 63, counting from the first vaccine or placebo injection. Sample: peripheral blood, taken in a trial of Ad26.COV2.S vaccine versus placebo. The source of these receptors is a person aged 18-60 years who received the Ad26.COV2.S COVID-19 vaccine or a placebo.

The V gene is TRBV19, the J gene TRBJ1-1; D ambiguous. With 3 bases removed from V and 1 base from J, the gap between germline ends came to 6 bases. CDR1 is LNHDA and CDR2 is SQIVND in the germline V gene (reference sequence). CDR3 length equals 13 residues. CDR3 in amino acids: CASSISANTEAFF. The CDR3 coding sequence is TGTGCCAGTAGTATCTCAGCGAACACTGAAGCTTTCTTT.

The count of this clone is one. V is TRBV5-6 and J is TRBJ2-7; D gene uncertain. Germline values: CDR1 SGHDT, CDR2 YYEEEE. V lost 4 bases to trimming and J lost 2 bases, with 16 bases between them. The CDR3 totals 15 residues. In DNA form, the CDR3 reads TGTGCCAGCAGCCAGACTCAAAGGCGGACCTACGAGCAGTACTTC. Residues: CASSQTQRRTYEQYF.

The chain couples TRBV19 to TRBJ1-2; D is possibly TRBD1 (5 bases). V lost 3 bases and J 7 bases, leaving 18 bases between the germline ends. CDR1 and CDR2 (germline): LNHDA, SQIVND (reference sequence). The CDR3 has 15 residues. Written as DNA, the CDR3 is TGTGCCAGTAGTATCGGGGCAGGGACCCTAGGTGGCTACACCTTC. Encoded protein: CASSIGAGTLGGYTF.

This chain joins TRBV6-1 and TRBJ2-7, with 8 bases identical to TRBD1. CDR1 is MNHNS, CDR2 SASEGT, per germline. CDR3 length: 15 amino acids. V lost 0 bases and J lost 5; bases outside the gene matches: 6. In nucleotides, the CDR3 is TGTGCCAGCAGTGAAGCTGCCGGGACAGGACACGAGCAGTACTTC. This sequence encodes CASSEAAGTGHEQYF.

The chain recombines TRBV9 with TRBJ2-2; D not certain. Trimming left V 0 bases short and J 2 bases short, with 5 bases between. Germline V gene sequence: CDR1 SGDLS, CDR2 YYNGEE. The CDR3 length is 14 residues. The CDR3 coding sequence is TGTGCCAGCAGCGTAGCTGGCAACACCGGGGAGCTGTTTTTT. It codes for CASSVAGNTGELFF. Looking up the rest from reference TRBV9 and TRBJ2-2 gives the full variable domain: DSGVTQTPKHLITATGQRVTLRCSPRSGDLSVYWYQQSLDQGLQFLIQYYNGEERAKGNILERFSAQQFPDLHSELNLSSLELGDSALYFCASSVAGNTGELFFGEGSRLTVL.

The chain is built from TRBV2 and TRBJ1-2; 8 nucleotides agree with TRBD1. Trimming removed 0 bases from V and 7 bases from J; junction bases left unmatched: 4. The germline CDR1 and CDR2 sequences are SNHLY and FYNNEI. The CDR3 loop spans 14 amino acids. The CDR3 DNA sequence: TGTGCCAGCAGTGAAGCTAGGACAGGGTTTGGCTACACCTTC. This encodes CASSEARTGFGYTF.

This chain connects TRBV7-9 to TRBJ2-7; the match to TRBD1 covers 7 bases. Unmatched junction bases numbered 3, after V lost 1 base and J lost 6 bases. This CDR3 is 13 amino acids long. CDR1 is SEHNR, CDR2 FQNEAQ, per germline (reference sequence). For the CDR3, the DNA is TGTGCCAGCAGCTTAGGGACAGGAGGCGAGCAGTACTTC. Translated: CASSLGTGGEQYF.

The chain employs TRBV18 and TRBJ1-4; D perhaps matches TRBD1 (6 bases). Germline CDR1 reads KGHSH; CDR2 reads LQKENI. The CDR3 runs to 15 residues. V was trimmed by 3 bases and J by 5 bases, leaving 13 bases between them. The CDR3 spells CASSPDRRGNEKLFF. The CDR3 region has the DNA TGTGCCAGCTCACCCGACAGGAGAGGCAATGAAAAACTGTTTTTT.

The J gene is TRBJ2-3, the V gene TRBV18; TRBD1 matches at 7 bases. The CDR3 consists of 15 residues. CDR1 is KGHSH and CDR2 is LQKENI in the germline V gene. Trimming at V came to 6 bases and at J to 2 bases, leaving 8 bases not matched to a gene. The CDR3 region has the DNA TGTGCCAGCTCCCTTAGGGACAGTTACACAGATACGCAGTATTTT. Its translation is CASSLRDSYTDTQYF.

This chain connects TRBV9 to TRBJ2-5; 9 bases align to TRBD2. V gave up 3 bases and J gave up 5 bases; unmatched junction bases: 11. The germline CDR1 and CDR2 sequences are SGDLS and YYNGEE. The CDR3 consists of 16 residues. CDR3 sequence (DNA): TGTGCCAGCAGCGCAGCGCCGGGACTAGCAATGGAGACCCAGTACTTC. It encodes CASSAAPGLAMETQYF.

The chain employs TRBV9 and TRBJ1-4; a weak D match, TRBD1 (6 bases). The CDR3 spans 15 residues. The V end lost 0 bases, the J end lost 5 bases, and 11 bases lay between the germline ends. Germline CDR1 is SGDLS and CDR2 is YYNGEE. Written as DNA, the CDR3 is TGTGCCAGCAGCGTAGAGGGGGGGCGAAATGAAAAACTGTTTTTT. This codes for CASSVEGGRNEKLFF.

The chain joins TRBV6-5 to TRBJ2-7, with 7 bases identical to TRBD1. The CDR3 loop spans 14 amino acids. The germline V gene has CDR1 MNHEY and CDR2 SVGAGI. J was trimmed by 3 bases and V by 2 bases; bases with no gene match: 4. This CDR3 reads CASSYRQGHYEQYF. The CDR3 DNA is TGTGCCAGCAGTTACAGACAGGGACACTACGAGCAGTACTTC.

This clone was recorded only once. This chain uses TRBV19 with TRBJ2-6; D not certain. Trimming removed 1 base at V and 4 bases at J, with 8 bases between. The germline CDR1 and CDR2 sequences are LNHDA and SQIVND (reference sequence). The CDR3 sequence is 15 residues long. CDR3 sequence: CASSIASAGANVLTF. In DNA form, the CDR3 reads TGTGCCAGTAGTATAGCTAGTGCGGGGGCCAACGTCCTGACTTTC.

The chain recombines TRBV7-9 with TRBJ2-3, with D perhaps assigned TRBD1 or TRBD2 (5 bases each). The ends were cut back, 3 bases at V and 2 bases at J, with 12 bases in the middle. CDR3 length: 15 amino acids. In germline, CDR1 is SEHNR, CDR2 FQNEAQ (reference sequence). The DNA of the CDR3 is TGTGCCAGCAGCTTTTCAGGGACGAACACAGATACGCAGTATTTT. This sequence encodes CASSFSGTNTDTQYF.

The genes are TRBV6-2 or TRBV6-3 and TRBJ2-1, with TRBD1 matching over 9 bases. This CDR3 has 12 residues. Germline CDR1 is MNHEY and CDR2 is SVGEGT. V shed 6 bases, J shed 12 bases, and the junction held 6 bases outside the gene matches. CDR3 nucleotides: TGTGCCAGCAGCTGGGACAGGGCCAGGCAGTTCTTC. As protein: CASSWDRARQFF.

The J gene is TRBJ2-2, the V gene TRBV4-1; D is undetermined. The CDR3 contains 15 residues. V lost 5 bases and J 0 bases, leaving 10 bases between the germline ends. CDR1 and CDR2 from the germline V gene are MGHRA and YSYEKL. CDR3 nucleotides: TGCGCCAGCAGCTATGAACAAACGAACACCGGGGAGCTGTTTTTT. Translation: CASSYEQTNTGELFF.

The chain has TRBV7-9 and TRBJ2-1; maybe TRBD2 (6 bases). This CDR3 region has 14 residues. Trimming took off 9 bases at V and 3 bases at J, with 15 bases between the two ends. Germline values: CDR1 SEHNR, CDR2 FQNEAQ (reference sequence). The CDR3 DNA sequence: TGTGCCAGTGGATCTTGGGGAGGCTACAATGAGCAGTTCTTC. Amino acid sequence: CASGSWGGYNEQFF.

This rearrangement joins TRBV7-3 to TRBJ1-1; D perhaps matches TRBD1 (6 bases). Trimming shortened V by 8 bases and J by 4 bases, and 14 bases separated the two germline ends. Germline V lookup: CDR1 SGHTA, CDR2 FQGTGA. The CDR3 sequence is 13 residues long. This CDR3 reads CASSAGASTEAFF. The CDR3 bases are TGTGCCAGCTCGGCAGGGGCCTCCACTGAAGCTTTCTTT.

J is TRBJ2-2 and V is TRBV12-3 or TRBV12-4; D remains ambiguous. V dropped 3 bases and J dropped 7 bases, with 9 bases sitting between them. The CDR3 loop spans 13 amino acids. DNA of the CDR3: TGTGCCAGCAGTTTCAGACCGAACGGGGAGCTGTTTTTT. Translating gives CASSFRPNGELFF.

The chain combines TRBV7-9 with TRBJ1-1; D is ambiguous. V lost 4 bases to trimming and J lost 0 bases, with 12 bases between them. The CDR3 is 15 residues long. CDR1 and CDR2 (germline): SEHNR, FQNEAQ (reference sequence). CDR3 in amino acids: CASSSPTDMNTEAFF. CDR3 in DNA: TGTGCCAGCAGCTCCCCCACAGATATGAACACTGAAGCTTTCTTT.